The T cell receptor (beta chain) described here comes from a study of shared clonotypes between healthy human individuals. Concerning this clone: Its antigen is unidentified.

The CDR3 runs 18 residues. Germline CDR1 is PRHDT and CDR2 is FYEKMQ (reference sequence). Between the trimmed V and J ends, which lost 4 bases and 0 bases, there was a span of 19 bases. Study observations and caveats: The genetic and exposure-history diversity represented was limited by few donors. Shared clonotypes across all four donors exceeded non-shared ones in generation probability. Naive subsets usually exceeded memory subsets in estimated richness.

Some clones are missing from TCRdb's copy, which holds only in-frame ones; the method was immunoSEQ multiplex PCR. The profile shows about 1.1 million clones, 75% to 80% of them singletons. The chain links TRBV13 to TRBJ2-4; tentatively, D is TRBD1 or TRBD2 (5 bases each). Sequenced material: memory CD4+ T cells from PBMCs. Subset indicated: CD45RA-negative fraction. This TCR came from a young man in good health. Some clones in this sample may be carry-over from other donors' samples. The CDR3 here is CASSSSRGVLLAKNIQYF. The CDR3 coding sequence is TGTGCCAGCAGCTCCTCTCGAGGGGTACTTCTAGCCAAAAACATTCAGTACTTC.